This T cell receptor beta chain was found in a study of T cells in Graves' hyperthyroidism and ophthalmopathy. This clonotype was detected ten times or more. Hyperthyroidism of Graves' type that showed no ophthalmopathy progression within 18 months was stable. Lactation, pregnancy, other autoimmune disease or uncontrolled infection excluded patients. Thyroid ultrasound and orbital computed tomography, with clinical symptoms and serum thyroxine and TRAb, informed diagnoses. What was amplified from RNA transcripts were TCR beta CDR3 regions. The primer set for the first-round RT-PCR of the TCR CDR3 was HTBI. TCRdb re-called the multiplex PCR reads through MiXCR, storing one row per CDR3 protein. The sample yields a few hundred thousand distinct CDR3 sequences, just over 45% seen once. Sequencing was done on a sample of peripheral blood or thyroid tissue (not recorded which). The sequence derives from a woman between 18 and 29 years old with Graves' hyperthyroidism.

The CDR3 is CASSFSGTGTTEAFF. CDR3 sequence (DNA): TGCGCCAGCAGCTTTTCTGGGACAGGGACCACTGAAGCTTTCTTT. The chain uses TRBV5-1 and TRBJ1-1; 9 bases agree with TRBD1. Trimming cost V 2 bases and J 4 bases; bases outside gene matches: 6. The CDR3 has 15 residues. Germline loops: CDR1 SGHRS, CDR2 YFSETQ.